These 9 T cell receptor beta chains came from one sample sequenced in a study of blood T cell repertoires in COVID-19. Data came from immunoSEQ multiplex PCR; TCRdb stores just in-frame clones and leaves some out. The sample has about 300,000 clones; 88% are singletons. Sequencing input: peripheral blood. The receptor set was obtained from a man between 18 and 29 years old with active or convalescent COVID-19.

The count of this clone is one. The chain is built from TRBV4-1 and TRBJ2-2; D is unresolved. Trimming took off 0 bases at V and 3 bases at J, with 5 bases between the two ends. Looked up from germline, CDR1 is MGHRA and CDR2 is YSYEKL. This CDR3 comprises 14 residues. CDR3 in amino acids: CASSQDIHTGELFF. The CDR3 DNA reads as TGCGCCAGCAGCCAAGATATTCACACCGGGGAGCTGTTTTTT.

This clone appeared once. The V call is TRBV25-1, the J call TRBJ1-4, with 7 bases identical to TRBD1. This CDR3 has 15 amino acids. V lost 3 bases, J lost 8 bases, and 9 bases stayed unmatched. Germline lookup yields CDR1 MGHDK and CDR2 SYGVNS. Here the CDR3 reads CASSEQGVGQEKLFF. As DNA, the CDR3 is TGTGCCAGCAGTGAGCAGGGGGTGGGTCAAGAAAAACTGTTTTTT.

The chain recombines TRBV5-6 with TRBJ2-1; tentative D call: TRBD2 (5 bases). The CDR3 consists of 15 residues. Germline lookup yields CDR1 SGHDT and CDR2 YYEEEE. The V end was cut by 0 bases, the J end by 4 bases, with 11 bases between. The CDR3 loop is CASSLAGFGYNEQFF. DNA of the CDR3: TGTGCCAGCAGCTTGGCGGGGTTCGGTTACAATGAGCAGTTCTTC.

The chain carries TRBV6-5 and TRBJ2-7; 11 positions agree with TRBD1. Germline lookup yields CDR1 MNHEY and CDR2 SVGAGI. V was pared by 6 bases and J by 3 bases, with 4 bases of the junction left unmatched. This CDR3 has 14 amino acids. This CDR3 is CASRDGTGGYEQYF. In DNA form, the CDR3 reads TGTGCCAGCAGGGACGGGACAGGGGGCTACGAGCAGTACTTC.

The J gene is TRBJ1-2, the V gene TRBV5-1; D unresolved. The CDR3 covers 13 residues. V was pared by 2 bases and J by 3 bases, with 8 bases between. In germline, CDR1 is SGHRS, CDR2 YFSETQ. The CDR3 is CASSFEADYGYTF. CDR3 nucleotides: TGCGCCAGCAGCTTTGAGGCCGACTATGGCTACACCTTC.

The V call is TRBV4-3, the J call TRBJ1-5; tentative D call: TRBD1 (6 bases). Germline V lookup: CDR1 LGHNA, CDR2 YSLEER. Deletions cut 0 bases from V and 6 bases from J, with 15 bases between. The CDR3 spans 16 residues. The DNA of the CDR3 is TGCGCCAGCAGCCAAGAAACGGGGGGCCGAGGTCAGCCCCAGCATTTT. It codes for CASSQETGGRGQPQHF.

The CDR3 DNA reads TGTGCCACCCGGGGGAGGCAGGGCGACACCGGGGAGCTGTTTTTT. Its translation is CATRGRQGDTGELFF. The rearrangement joins TRBV19 to TRBJ2-2, with D possibly TRBD2 on 6 matching bases. The germline V gene has CDR1 LNHDA and CDR2 SQIVND (reference sequence). There are 15 residues in the CDR3. V was pared by 10 bases and J by 3 bases, with 18 bases between. The full variable domain, in which reference TRBV19 and TRBJ2-2 provide the parts outside the CDR3, is DGGITQSPKYLFRKEGQNVTLSCEQNLNHDAMYWYRQDPGQGLRLIYYSQIVNDFQKGDIAEGYSVSREKKESFPLTVTSAQKNPTAFYLCATRGRQGDTGELFFGEGSRLTVL.

The J gene is TRBJ2-7, the V gene TRBV27, with 11 bases that match TRBD1. J lost 4 bases, V lost 4 bases, and 3 bases had no gene match. Germline values: CDR1 MNHEY, CDR2 SMNVEV (reference sequence). This CDR3 has 14 residues. The CDR3 region is CASSWTGGLYEQYF. The CDR3 region has the DNA TGTGCCAGCAGTTGGACAGGGGGCTTATACGAGCAGTACTTC.

The CDR3 nucleotides are TGTGCCAGCAGCCTAGATAGCGGGGGGGTCACAGATACGCAGTATTTT. It encodes CASSLDSGGVTDTQYF. This chain connects TRBV3-1 (or the pseudogene TRBV3-2) to TRBJ2-3; 11 bases are shared with TRBD2. The germline CDR1 and CDR2 sequences are LGHDT and YNNKEL (reference sequence). This CDR3 has 16 residues. J was trimmed by 2 bases and V by 4 bases; bases with no gene match: 5.